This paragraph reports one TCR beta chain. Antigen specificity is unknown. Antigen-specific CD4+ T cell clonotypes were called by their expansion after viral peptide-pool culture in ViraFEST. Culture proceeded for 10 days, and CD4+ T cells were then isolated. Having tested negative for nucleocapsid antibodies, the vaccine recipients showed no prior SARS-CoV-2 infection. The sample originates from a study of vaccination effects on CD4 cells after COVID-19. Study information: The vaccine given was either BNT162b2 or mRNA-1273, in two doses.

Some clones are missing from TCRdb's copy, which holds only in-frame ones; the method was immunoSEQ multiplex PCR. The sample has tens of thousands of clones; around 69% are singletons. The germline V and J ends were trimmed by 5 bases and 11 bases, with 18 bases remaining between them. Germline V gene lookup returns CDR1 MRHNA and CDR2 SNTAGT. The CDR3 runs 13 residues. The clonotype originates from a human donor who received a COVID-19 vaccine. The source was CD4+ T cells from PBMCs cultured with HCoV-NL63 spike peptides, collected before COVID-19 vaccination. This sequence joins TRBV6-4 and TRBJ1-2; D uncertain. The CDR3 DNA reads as TGTGCCAGCAGTCAGGTCCCTTACCGGGAATACACCTTC. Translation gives CASSQVPYREYTF.